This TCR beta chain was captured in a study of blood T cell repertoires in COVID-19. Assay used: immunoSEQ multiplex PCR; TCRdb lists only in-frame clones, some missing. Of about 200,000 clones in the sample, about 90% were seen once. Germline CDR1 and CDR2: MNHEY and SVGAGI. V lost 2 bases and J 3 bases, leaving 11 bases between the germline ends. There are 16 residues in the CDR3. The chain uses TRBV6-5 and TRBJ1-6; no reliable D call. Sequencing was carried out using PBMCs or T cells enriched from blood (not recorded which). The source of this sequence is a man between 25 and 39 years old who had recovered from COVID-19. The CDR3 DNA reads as TGTGCCAGCAGTTACGTAGAATTTGACTATAATTCACCCCTCCACTTT. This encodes CASSYVEFDYNSPLHF.